These 24 T cell receptor beta chains originate from one sample sequenced in a study of beta chain features in type 1 diabetes. Every isolated RNA sample was fully reverse transcribed, so sequencing captured expressed TCRB transcripts. The protocol was immunoSEQ multiplex PCR, while the TCRdb copy is restricted to in-frame clones and leaves out a portion. Of about 900,000 clones in the sample, roughly 15% were seen once. Sequencing was done on a sample of naive CD4+ T cells from blood. The receptors here all came from a woman aged 18-35 years in good health.

The chain employs TRBV7-9 and TRBJ1-1; D is possibly TRBD1 (5 bases). The CDR3 is 15 amino acids. Per the germline V gene, CDR1 is SEHNR and CDR2 is FQNEAQ (reference sequence). V gave up 4 bases and J gave up 1 base, with 13 bases separating them. The CDR3 region has the DNA TGTGCCAGCAGCTCTTTGGGGGATCCGAACACTGAAGCTTTCTTT. Amino acid sequence: CASSSLGDPNTEAFF. Using reference TRBV7-9 and TRBJ1-1 for the parts outside the CDR3, the full variable domain is DTGVSQNPRHKITKRGQNVTFRCDPISEHNRLYWYRQTLGQGPEFLTYFQNEAQLEKSRLLSDRFSAERPKGSFSTLEIQRTEQGDSAMYLCASSSLGDPNTEAFFGQGTRLTVV.

This clone was counted only a few times. This rearrangement joins TRBV6-6 to TRBJ2-7, with D unclear. V lost 7 bases and J lost 2, with 15 bases in between. Germline V lookup: CDR1 MNHNY, CDR2 SVGAGI (reference sequence). The CDR3 has 14 residues. The CDR3, as DNA: TGTGCCAGCAAAAACCGGGCCCTCGCCTACGAGCAGTACTTC. Translation gives CASKNRALAYEQYF.

The J gene is TRBJ2-3, the V gene TRBV7-2; TRBD1 or TRBD2 may be the D gene (5 bases each). V was cut by 4 bases and J by 0 bases, with 17 bases left in between. The CDR3 has 17 amino acids. Germline V CDR1 and CDR2: SGHTA, FQGNSA. The CDR3 is CASSSRGYGGSTDTQYF. CDR3 nucleotides: TGTGCCAGCAGCTCCCGGGGCTATGGCGGGAGCACAGATACGCAGTATTTT.

The chain is built from TRBV4-3 and TRBJ2-1; the D gene is possibly TRBD2 (6 bases). The germline CDR1 and CDR2 sequences are LGHNA and YSLEER. V lost 0 bases to trimming and J lost 4 bases, with 13 bases between them. The length of the CDR3 is 16 residues. In DNA form, the CDR3 reads TGCGCCAGCAGCCAAGATCTTGGGCGGGGTTACAATGAGCAGTTCTTC. Residues: CASSQDLGRGYNEQFF.

This clone has just a few counts. In DNA, the CDR3 is TGTGCCAGTAGGGACCTTGGAGCTAGCTCCTACAATGAGCAGTTCTTC. Translated: CASRDLGASSYNEQFF. The rearrangement uses TRBV19 and TRBJ2-1; D call uncertain. The CDR3 is made up of 16 amino acids. V dropped 6 bases and J dropped 0 bases, with 15 bases sitting between them. Per germline, CDR1 LNHDA and CDR2 SQIVND (reference sequence).

The V and J genes are TRBV28 and TRBJ2-3; 15 nucleotides match TRBD2. Germline CDR1 and CDR2: MDHEN and SYDVKM. The CDR3 totals 17 residues. V lost 6 bases, J lost 6 bases, and 10 bases stayed unmatched. The CDR3 sequence is CASSSPGLAGGGDTQYF. CDR3 DNA: TGTGCCAGCAGCTCCCCGGGACTAGCGGGAGGAGGTGATACGCAGTATTTT.

This clone came up a few times. The chain couples TRBV6-5 to TRBJ1-1, with a possible D match to TRBD1 (5 bases). The CDR3 consists of 13 residues. Per the germline V gene, CDR1 is MNHEY and CDR2 is SVGAGI. V shed 3 bases and J shed 4 bases, with 9 bases lying between them. Written as DNA, the CDR3 is TGTGCCAGCAGTTATCAGGGATCCACTGAAGCTTTCTTT. The encoded protein is CASSYQGSTEAFF.

This clone was counted a few times. The rearrangement joins TRBV15 to TRBJ1-5, with a tentative D call TRBD1 (5 bases). Germline V CDR1 and CDR2: LNHNV, YYDKDF (reference sequence). V was pared by 5 bases and J by 3 bases, with 20 bases between. The CDR3 is 17 amino acids. The CDR3: CATSSRTSTVSNQPQHF. In nucleotides, the CDR3 is TGTGCCACCAGCTCTAGGACAAGCACCGTCTCCAATCAGCCCCAGCATTTT.

This clone appeared a few times. The rearrangement joins TRBV5-1 to TRBJ2-7, with TRBD2 identical over 8 bases. V lost 3 bases to trimming and J lost 0 bases; unmatched junction nucleotides: 11. This CDR3 is built from 17 residues. Per germline, CDR1 SGHRS and CDR2 YFSETQ. CDR3 nucleotide sequence: TGCGCCAGCAGCTCCCACGTGGGGAGCGGGAGCTCCTACGAGCAGTACTTC. Residues: CASSSHVGSGSSYEQYF.

This clone was seen a handful of times. The chain has TRBV7-2 and TRBJ2-4; no clear D gene. The CDR3 runs 16 residues. In germline, CDR1 is SGHTA, CDR2 FQGNSA. Trimming removed 5 bases from V and 0 bases from J, with 14 bases in between. The CDR3 spells CASSTNTAGAKNIQYF. The CDR3 DNA follows: TGTGCCAGCAGCACTAACACGGCTGGAGCCAAAAACATTCAGTACTTC. The variable domain in full, with the rest retrieved from reference TRBV7-2 and TRBJ2-4, is GAGVSQSPSNKVTEKGKDVELRCDPISGHTALYWYRQSLGQGLEFLIYFQGNSAPDKSGLPSDRFSAERTGGSVSTLTIQRTQQEDSAVYLCASSTNTAGAKNIQYFGAGTRLSVL.

The CDR3 nucleotides are TGTGCCAGCAGTCGACCGACAGGGGCTAGGGACAATGAGCAGTTCTTC. Translating it yields CASSRPTGARDNEQFF. The chain is built from TRBV27 and TRBJ2-1; TRBD1 matches 8 bases. CDR3 length equals 16 residues. Germline CDR1 reads MNHEY; CDR2 reads SMNVEV (reference sequence). V lost 5 bases and J lost 5; bases outside the gene matches: 11.

Only a few counts were recorded for this clone. The chain combines TRBV4-1 with TRBJ2-3; 10 nucleotides line up with TRBD2. The length of the CDR3 is 16 residues. V dropped 1 base and J dropped 3; count of bases not matched to a gene: 4. The germline gives CDR1 MGHRA, CDR2 YSYEKL. Written as DNA, the CDR3 is TGCGCCAGCAGCCAAGCGGCTAGCGGGAGAACAGATACGCAGTATTTT. This translates into CASSQAASGRTDTQYF.

The J gene is TRBJ2-2, the V gene TRBV6-6, with 8 bases fitting TRBD2. CDR3 length: 13 amino acids. With 6 bases clipped from V and 6 bases from J, the junction kept 3 bases outside the gene matches. Germline assignment: CDR1 MNHNY and CDR2 SVGAGI (reference sequence). The CDR3 spells CASSRGGSGELFF. The DNA for the CDR3 is TGTGCCAGCAGCCGCGGGGGGTCCGGGGAGCTGTTTTTT.

The chain uses TRBV7-2 and TRBJ2-3, with no clear D. Trimming cost V 5 bases and J 4 bases, with 16 bases left between them. The CDR3 extends over 15 amino acids. Germline CDR1 and CDR2: SGHTA and FQGNSA. The CDR3 DNA is TGTGCCAGCAGCCGTATATTACTAAGCCCAGATACGCAGTATTTT. This sequence encodes CASSRILLSPDTQYF.

On this clone: Different DNA sequences within this sample yield the same CDR3. V usage is TRBV28 and J usage is TRBJ2-7; D ambiguous. Germline loops: CDR1 MDHEN, CDR2 SYDVKM. There are 12 residues in the CDR3. Trimming removed 2 bases from V and 4 bases from J, with 6 bases in between. CDR3 sequence (DNA): TGTGCCAGCAGTTTACTGGGGTACGAGCAGTACTTC. This gives the protein CASSLLGYEQYF.

The genes are TRBV7-8 and TRBJ1-2, with TRBD1 identical over 7 bases. The CDR3 spans 14 residues. V dropped 5 bases and J dropped 4; count of bases not matched to a gene: 7. CDR1 is SGHVS, CDR2 FQNEAQ, per germline. This CDR3 is CASSPPGQLYGYTF. CDR3 nucleotides: TGTGCCAGCAGCCCCCCGGGACAGCTCTATGGCTACACCTTC.

This sequence joins TRBV6-1 and TRBJ2-1; no definite D call. Trimming left V 5 bases short and J 1 base short, with 6 bases between. This CDR3 is built from 13 residues. Germline values: CDR1 MNHNS, CDR2 SASEGT. CDR3 region: CASSLESYNEQFF. The CDR3 bases are TGTGCCAGCAGTCTAGAGTCCTACAATGAGCAGTTCTTC.

V gene TRBV5-1 combines with J gene TRBJ2-1, with 10 bases lining up with TRBD1. CDR1 and CDR2 (germline): SGHRS, YFSETQ. This CDR3 is built from 20 residues. V lost 0 bases, J lost 0 bases, and 12 bases stayed unmatched. The CDR3 here is CASSLALDRGPFSSYNEQFF. CDR3 coding DNA: TGCGCCAGCAGCTTGGCCCTAGACAGGGGGCCCTTCAGCTCCTACAATGAGCAGTTCTTC. Full variable domain (rest looked up from reference TRBV5-1 and TRBJ2-1): KAGVTQTPRYLIKTRGQQVTLSCSPISGHRSVSWYQQTPGQGLQFLFEYFSETQRNKGNFPGRFSGRQFSNSRSEMNVSTLELGDSALYLCASSLALDRGPFSSYNEQFFGPGTRLTVL.

The V and J genes are TRBV13 and TRBJ2-2, with 11 bases aligning to TRBD1. The CDR3 is 16 residues long. Unmatched junction bases numbered 6, after V lost 2 bases and J lost 7 bases. Germline values: CDR1 PRHDT, CDR2 FYEKMQ (reference sequence). The CDR3 loop is CASSLRGDRGNGELFF. In nucleotides, the CDR3 is TGTGCCAGCAGCTTACGCGGGGACAGGGGGAACGGGGAGCTGTTTTTT. Full variable domain (missing parts from reference TRBV13 and TRBJ2-2): AAGVIQSPRHLIKEKRETATLKCYPIPRHDTVYWYQQGPGQDPQFLISFYEKMQSDKGSIPDRFSAQQFSDYHSELNMSSLELGDSALYFCASSLRGDRGNGELFFGEGSRLTVL.

In this sample, this clone turned up a few times. Other DNA sequences in the same sample also yield this CDR3. V gene TRBV6-5 combines with J gene TRBJ2-1; D is ambiguous. CDR3 length: 11 amino acids. V gave up 2 bases and J gave up 7 bases, with 3 bases separating them. Germline CDR1 and CDR2: MNHEY and SVGAGI. The CDR3 region is CASSYRNEQFF. The CDR3 coding sequence is TGTGCCAGCAGTTACCGGAATGAGCAGTTCTTC.

The V and J genes are TRBV6-5 and TRBJ2-7; 10 positions agree with TRBD1. The germline CDR1 and CDR2 sequences are MNHEY and SVGAGI. The CDR3 length is 16 residues. The J segment lost 4 bases and the V segment lost 0 bases, leaving 6 bases of the junction unmatched. CDR3 DNA sequence: TGTGCCAGCAGTTACTCCTACGGGACAGGGGAATACGAGCAGTACTTC. Protein product: CASSYSYGTGEYEQYF.

This clone was seen only a few times. The V call is TRBV2, the J call TRBJ2-5; D perhaps matches TRBD2 (6 bases). Germline assignment: CDR1 SNHLY and CDR2 FYNNEI. The V and J ends lost 6 bases and 1 base respectively, with 12 bases between them. The CDR3 is 14 residues long. CDR3 sequence: CASRERTIQETQYF. CDR3 DNA sequence: TGTGCCAGCAGAGAGAGGACTATCCAAGAGACCCAGTACTTC.

This clone was seen a handful of times. The chain recombines TRBV7-6 with TRBJ2-1; 7 nucleotides line up with TRBD2. V was pared by 4 bases and J by 4 bases, with 16 bases of the junction left unmatched. The CDR3 has 18 amino acids. Germline CDR1 and CDR2: SGHVS and FNYEAQ. The CDR3 region is CASSSTSSPGLIYNEQFF. The CDR3, as DNA: TGTGCCAGCAGCTCTACATCATCACCGGGACTAATTTACAATGAGCAGTTCTTC.

In DNA, the CDR3 is TGTGCCAGCAGCCCGGAGGGGCACTATGGCTACACCTTC. Its protein product is CASSPEGHYGYTF. This chain joins TRBV5-5 and TRBJ1-2, with a weak D call TRBD1 (5 bases). This CDR3 comprises 13 residues. Trimming took 4 bases from V and 3 from J, leaving 10 bases between them. Germline V CDR1 and CDR2: SGHKS, YYEKEE (reference sequence). Full variable domain (remainder filled in from reference TRBV5-5 and TRBJ1-2): DAGVTQSPTHLIKTRGQQVTLRCSPISGHKSVSWYQQVLGQGPQFIFQYYEKEERGRGNFPDRFSARQFPNYSSELNVNALLLGDSALYLCASSPEGHYGYTFGSGTRLTVV.